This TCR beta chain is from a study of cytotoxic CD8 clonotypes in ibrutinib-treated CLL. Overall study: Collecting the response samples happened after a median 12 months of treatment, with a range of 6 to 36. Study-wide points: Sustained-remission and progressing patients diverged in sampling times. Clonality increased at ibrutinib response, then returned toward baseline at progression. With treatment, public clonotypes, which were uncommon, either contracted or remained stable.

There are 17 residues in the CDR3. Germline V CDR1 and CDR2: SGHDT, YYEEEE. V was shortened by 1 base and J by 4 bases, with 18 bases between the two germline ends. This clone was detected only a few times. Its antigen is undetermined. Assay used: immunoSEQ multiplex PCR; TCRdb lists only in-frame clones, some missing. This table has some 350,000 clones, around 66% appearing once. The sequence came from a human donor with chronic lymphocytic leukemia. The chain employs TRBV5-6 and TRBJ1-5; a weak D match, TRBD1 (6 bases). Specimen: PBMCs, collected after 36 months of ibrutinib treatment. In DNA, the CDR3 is TGTGCCAGCAGCTTGTGGTCCCGGGACACGCGAAATCAGCCCCAGCATTTT. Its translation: CASSLWSRDTRNQPQHF. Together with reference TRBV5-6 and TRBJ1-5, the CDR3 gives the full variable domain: DAGVTQSPTHLIKTRGQQVTLRCSPKSGHDTVSWYQQALGQGPQFIFQYYEEEERQRGNFPDRFSGHQFPNYSSELNVNALLLGDSALYLCASSLWSRDTRNQPQHFGDGTRLSIL.